These 10 T cell receptor beta chains share one sample of origin, sequenced in a study of T-cell memory formation after mild COVID-19. TCRdb re-called the 5' RACE reads through MiXCR, storing one row per CDR3 protein. The sample yields around 300,000 distinct CDR3 sequences, around 13% seen once. The sample taken for sequencing was PBMCs or a T cell subset sorted from them (not recorded which). All receptors derive from a man younger than 30 who had mild COVID-19 (a few samples of this study predate the infection). Cell type and time point are not known.

In this sample, this clonotype turned up a few times. This chain links TRBV7-9 with TRBJ2-3, with D tentatively TRBD2 (5 bases). This CDR3 contains 14 residues. The V end lost 8 bases, the J end lost 5 bases, and 17 bases lay between the germline ends. Germline values: CDR1 SEHNR, CDR2 FQNEAQ (reference sequence). CDR3 region: CASLSPGMRDTQYF. CDR3 in DNA: TGTGCCAGCTTGAGTCCCGGGATGAGAGATACGCAGTATTTT.

This clonotype has a handful of counts. The chain combines TRBV6-5 with TRBJ2-7; no reliable D call. The germline V and J ends were trimmed by 2 bases and 3 bases, with 11 bases remaining between them. Germline CDR1 reads MNHEY; CDR2 reads SVGAGI. CDR3 length equals 14 residues. The CDR3 DNA reads as TGTGCCAGCAGTTACAGCTCGGAGAACTACGAGCAGTACTTC. The encoded protein is CASSYSSENYEQYF.

This clonotype occurred a few times. The chain recombines TRBV29-1 with TRBJ1-1; D uncertain. CDR3 length: 11 amino acids. The germline V gene has CDR1 SQVTM and CDR2 ANQGSEA. Deletions cut 4 bases from V and 5 bases from J, with 8 bases between. In DNA, the CDR3 is TGCAGCGTTGTGAGAGGGACTGAAGCTTTCTTT. It codes for CSVVRGTEAFF.

This clonotype was seen more than once but under ten times. The chain carries TRBV7-2 and TRBJ2-2, with 10 bases identical to TRBD2. This CDR3 comprises 17 residues. Germline values: CDR1 SGHTA, CDR2 FQGNSA. Losses at the gene ends were 4 bases for V and 4 bases for J; bases not matched to a gene: 9. CDR3 nucleotide sequence: TGTGCCAGCAGCTCTCAGCGGGGGGGCCGAGGCACCGGGGAGCTGTTTTTT. It codes for CASSSQRGGRGTGELFF.

V is TRBV12-5 and J is TRBJ1-2; weak D call: TRBD1 (6 bases). Per the germline V gene, CDR1 is LGHNT and CDR2 is FRNRAP. The V end lost 4 bases, the J end lost 2 bases, and 8 bases lay between the germline ends. CDR3 length equals 13 residues. CDR3 sequence reads: CASGWTENYGYTF. The CDR3 coding sequence is TGTGCTAGTGGTTGGACAGAGAACTATGGCTACACCTTC.

This clonotype has just a few counts. The rearrangement uses TRBV5-6 and TRBJ2-7, with D possibly being TRBD1 (5 bases). Germline lookup yields CDR1 SGHDT and CDR2 YYEEEE. Trimming removed 5 bases from V and 3 bases from J, with 12 bases in between. This CDR3 region has 13 residues. The DNA for the CDR3 is TGTGCCAGCAGTCGACAGTCACTCTACGAGCAGTACTTC. Its translation is CASSRQSLYEQYF.

This clonotype was found a few times. The chain uses TRBV24-1 and TRBJ2-1, with D uncertain. The germline gives CDR1 KGHDR, CDR2 SFDVKD. This CDR3 region has 12 residues. Trimming stripped 0 bases from V and 6 bases from J, with 2 bases between. The DNA of the CDR3 is TGTGCCACCAGTGATTTGGCCAATGAGCAGTTCTTC. It codes for CATSDLANEQFF.

This clonotype was observed a handful of times. The V and J genes are TRBV7-2 and TRBJ1-5; 10 bases fit TRBD1. With 5 bases clipped from V and 4 bases from J, the junction kept 5 bases outside the gene matches. Germline CDR1 SGHTA, CDR2 FQGNSA. The CDR3 loop spans 15 amino acids. CDR3 DNA: TGTGCCAGCAGCCTCGGGACAGGGGTAAATCAGCCCCAGCATTTT. Its translation: CASSLGTGVNQPQHF.

This clonotype has a single count. The rearrangement links TRBV7-3 to TRBJ1-1, with a possible D match to TRBD1 (5 bases). Germline CDR1 reads SGHTA; CDR2 reads FQGTGA. The V and J ends lost 5 bases and 6 bases respectively, with 13 bases between them. This CDR3 is 13 amino acids long. The CDR3 nucleotides read TGTGCCAGCAGCAGAGGGGTTCGGGCTGAAGCTTTCTTT. Its protein is CASSRGVRAEAFF.

This rearrangement joins TRBV12-3 or TRBV12-4 to TRBJ1-1; a weak D match, TRBD1 (6 bases). The ends were cut back, 7 bases at V and 4 bases at J, with 16 bases in the middle. The CDR3 loop spans 14 amino acids. CDR3 region: CASITQGGGTEAFF. CDR3 sequence (DNA): TGTGCCAGCATTACACAGGGCGGGGGCACTGAAGCTTTCTTT.